These 32 T cell receptor beta chains were sequenced from one sample in a study of blood T cell repertoires in COVID-19. Only in-frame clones appear in the TCRdb table, and some are missing; sequencing was by immunoSEQ multiplex PCR. The repertoire holds fewer than 500,000 clones, roughly 90% seen once, with 0.7% to 0.85% in the top ten. Sequenced: peripheral blood. Every receptor here comes from a young man with COVID-19, enrolled during active disease.

The chain recombines TRBV2 with TRBJ2-5; 11 bases are a match to TRBD2. CDR1 and CDR2 (germline): SNHLY, FYNNEI. The CDR3 sequence is 14 residues long. The V and J ends lost 10 bases and 2 bases, in that order; junction bases with no gene match: 6. CDR3 nucleotide sequence: TGTGCCACCATGATAGCGGGAGGGCAAGAGACCCAGTACTTC. This translates into CATMIAGGQETQYF.

The CDR3 coding sequence is TGTGCCAGCAGTTATTCTACAGCTGGAAACACCATATATTTT. Translated, it gives CASSYSTAGNTIYF. The genes are TRBV6-5 and TRBJ1-3, with D hard to call. Germline V gene sequence: CDR1 MNHEY, CDR2 SVGAGI. The V end lost 3 bases, the J end lost 2 bases, and 8 bases lay between the germline ends. The CDR3 has 14 amino acids.

The gene calls are TRBV5-6 and TRBJ2-1, with TRBD2 matching over 9 bases. V dropped 10 bases and J dropped 10; count of bases not matched to a gene: 27. The germline CDR1 and CDR2 sequences are SGHDT and YYEEEE. CDR3 length: 18 amino acids. CDR3 nucleotide sequence: TGTGCCTCTCTTAGTCGGCTAGCGGGACCTGGGTACCGAGAGGAGCAGTTCTTC. It encodes CASLSRLAGPGYREEQFF. The complete variable domain, with remaining parts taken from reference TRBV5-6 and TRBJ2-1, reads DAGVTQSPTHLIKTRGQQVTLRCSPKSGHDTVSWYQQALGQGPQFIFQYYEEEERQRGNFPDRFSGHQFPNYSSELNVNALLLGDSALYLCASLSRLAGPGYREEQFFGPGTRLTVL.

The genes are TRBV5-1 and TRBJ2-3; D is perhaps TRBD2 (6 bases). Germline V gene lookup returns CDR1 SGHRS and CDR2 YFSETQ. V gave up 0 bases and J gave up 0 bases, with 8 bases separating them. This CDR3 is 15 amino acids long. The CDR3 reads CASSLGRESTDTQYF. CDR3 bases: TGCGCCAGCAGCTTGGGGCGGGAAAGCACAGATACGCAGTATTTT.

The V and J genes are TRBV19 and TRBJ1-6, with D hard to call. This CDR3 is built from 15 residues. V shed 1 base and J shed 10 bases, with 14 bases lying between them. Looked up from germline, CDR1 is LNHDA and CDR2 is SQIVND (reference sequence). CDR3 loop: CASSIGGGPGSPLHF. The CDR3 nucleotides read TGTGCCAGTAGTATAGGAGGAGGGCCTGGGTCACCCCTCCACTTT.

V gene TRBV28 combines with J gene TRBJ2-4, with TRBD1 as a possible D gene (6 bases). Between the trimmed V and J ends, which lost 5 bases and 3 bases, there was a span of 11 bases. Germline assignment: CDR1 MDHEN and CDR2 SYDVKM. CDR3 length: 14 residues. CDR3 nucleotides: TGTGCCAGCAGTGTCAGGGGTGGCAAAAACATTCAGTACTTC. Translating it yields CASSVRGGKNIQYF. The whole variable domain, filled in from reference TRBV28 and TRBJ2-4, reads DVKVTQSSRYLVKRTGEKVFLECVQDMDHENMFWYRQDPGLGLRLIYFSYDVKMKEKGDIPEGYSVSREKKERFSLILESASTNQTSMYLCASSVRGGKNIQYFGAGTRLSVL.

As DNA, the CDR3 is TGCAGTGCTAGTCGGGCCCGTGGGGGGCAAGAGACCCAGTACTTC. Encoded protein: CSASRARGGQETQYF. The chain is built from TRBV20-1 and TRBJ2-5; D may be TRBD2 (6 bases). V was shortened by 3 bases and J by 2 bases, with 16 bases between the two germline ends. Germline CDR1 reads DFQATT; CDR2 reads SNEGSKA (reference sequence). CDR3 length equals 15 residues.

The CDR3 protein is CAISPGSSNYGYTF. For the CDR3, the DNA is TGTGCCATCAGCCCGGGGTCCTCTAACTATGGCTACACCTTC. The V and J genes are TRBV10-3 and TRBJ1-2; D gene unclear. This CDR3 contains 14 residues. CDR1 ENHRY and CDR2 SYGVKD come from the germline V gene. With 6 bases removed from V and 0 bases from J, the gap between germline ends came to 11 bases.

In regard to this clone: The junction departs from the called germline gene at one end, perhaps through a read error. V usage is TRBV6-5 and J usage is TRBJ1-2; 9 bases fit TRBD1. The CDR3 is made up of 10 amino acids. Looked up from germline, CDR1 is MNHEY and CDR2 is SVGAGI. This CDR3 is CASRGDRAIF. The CDR3 DNA is TGTGCCAGCAGGGGGGACAGGGCCATCTTC.

The gene calls are TRBV19 and TRBJ2-3; 7 bases are shared with TRBD1. CDR1 is LNHDA and CDR2 is SQIVND in the germline V gene (reference sequence). V shed 4 bases, J shed 1 base, and the junction held 5 bases outside the gene matches. The CDR3 extends over 15 amino acids. In nucleotides, the CDR3 is TGTGCCAGTAGTACTACAGGGGCCCGCACAGATACGCAGTATTTT. Translating gives CASSTTGARTDTQYF.

The chain combines TRBV2 with TRBJ1-2, with D possibly TRBD1 on 5 matching bases. With 9 bases removed from V and 7 bases from J, the gap between germline ends came to 15 bases. This CDR3 has 12 residues. Per germline, CDR1 SNHLY and CDR2 FYNNEI. The CDR3 region has the DNA TGTGCCAGGAGGGGACTAGGCGGTGGCTACACCTTC. This translates into CARRGLGGGYTF.

The chain carries TRBV5-5 and TRBJ2-7, with D possibly matching TRBD1 (6 bases). The CDR3 runs 15 residues. Per the germline V gene, CDR1 is SGHKS and CDR2 is YYEKEE (reference sequence). The V gene lost 3 bases and the J gene lost 6 bases, with 19 bases spanning the gap. The CDR3 loop reads CASSSRGTPAGEQYF. CDR3 sequence (DNA): TGTGCCAGCAGCTCACGTGGGACACCGGCCGGCGAGCAGTACTTC.

The V call is TRBV5-4, the J call TRBJ2-7; D is undetermined. CDR3 size: 12 residues. Between the trimmed V and J ends, which lost 3 bases and 3 bases, there was a span of 7 bases. Germline CDR1 SGHNT, CDR2 YYREEE (reference sequence). The chain's CDR3 is CASSWSNYEQYF. The CDR3 DNA is TGTGCCAGCAGCTGGTCTAACTACGAGCAGTACTTC.

The gene calls are TRBV9 and TRBJ2-5, with 11 bases aligning to TRBD2. CDR3 length: 18 residues. Losses at the gene ends were 3 bases for V and 4 bases for J; bases not matched to a gene: 14. Germline values: CDR1 SGDLS, CDR2 YYNGEE. For the CDR3, the DNA is TGTGCCAGCAGCGCAGGTAGTGCTAGCGGGAGGTTAGTAGAGACCCAGTACTTC. Its protein product is CASSAGSASGRLVETQYF.

The CDR3 sequence: CSAGDTLLEQYF. CDR3 coding DNA: TGCAGCGCCGGGGACACCCTCTTGGAGCAGTACTTC. The chain is built from TRBV29-1 and TRBJ2-7; D is possibly TRBD1 (6 bases). The germline V gene encodes CDR1 SQVTM and CDR2 ANQGSEA. V was shortened by 7 bases and J by 7 bases, with 17 bases between the two germline ends. The CDR3 runs to 12 residues.

This clone was observed once. The chain is built from TRBV15 and TRBJ1-5, with 9 bases fitting TRBD1. The CDR3 runs to 16 residues. CDR1 and CDR2 (germline): LNHNV, YYDKDF (reference sequence). Trimming removed 6 bases from V and 3 bases from J; junction bases left unmatched: 9. CDR3 in amino acids: CATRNGTGSYNQPQHF. The CDR3 nucleotides read TGTGCCACCAGGAATGGGACAGGGAGTTACAATCAGCCCCAGCATTTT.

V usage is TRBV19 and J usage is TRBJ1-6, with 7 bases aligning to TRBD1. J was trimmed by 7 bases and V by 9 bases; bases with no gene match: 6. Germline CDR1 is LNHDA and CDR2 is SQIVND (reference sequence). The CDR3 is 13 amino acids. In DNA form, the CDR3 reads TGTGCCAGCAACAGGGGAACAAATTCACCCCTCCACTTT. The encoded protein is CASNRGTNSPLHF.

The chain carries TRBV30 and TRBJ2-3; D call uncertain. There are 13 residues in the CDR3. Trimming removed 1 base from V and 4 bases from J, with 9 bases in between. Germline lookup yields CDR1 GTSNPN and CDR2 SVGIG (reference sequence). The chain's CDR3 is CAWSARFADTQYF. The DNA for the CDR3 is TGTGCCTGGAGTGCCCGGTTCGCAGATACGCAGTATTTT.

V and J are TRBV3-1 (or the pseudogene TRBV3-2) and TRBJ2-2; D not resolved. CDR3 length: 12 amino acids. V lost 5 bases and J 4 bases, leaving 5 bases between the germline ends. Per germline, CDR1 LGHDT and CDR2 YNNKEL (reference sequence). The CDR3: CASSFITGELFF. CDR3 nucleotides: TGTGCCAGCAGCTTCATCACCGGGGAGCTGTTTTTT.

The chain has TRBV6-5 and TRBJ2-7; 7 bases agree with TRBD1. Germline values: CDR1 MNHEY, CDR2 SVGAGI. CDR3 size: 13 residues. V shed 5 bases, J shed 5 bases, and the junction held 6 bases outside the gene matches. CDR3 in amino acids: CASSTGQRNEQYF. CDR3 sequence (DNA): TGTGCCAGCAGTACGGGACAGAGGAACGAGCAGTACTTC.

This clone came up a few times. The chain employs TRBV9 and TRBJ2-7; 8 bases line up with TRBD2. The V gene end was trimmed by 4 bases and the J gene end by 1 base; junction bases not matched to a gene: 16. CDR3 length equals 18 residues. Germline lookup yields CDR1 SGDLS and CDR2 YYNGEE. The CDR3 DNA reads TGTGCCAGCAGCCCCCGGGGGAGCGGGGGTACAAATTCCTACGAGCAGTACTTC. Its protein product is CASSPRGSGGTNSYEQYF.

This clone was recorded only once. The CDR3 DNA is TGTGCCAGCGGATCCGCGGGGCACGAGCAGTACTTC. It codes for CASGSAGHEQYF. The chain recombines TRBV27 with TRBJ2-7, with D possibly TRBD2 on 6 matching bases. The V end lost 8 bases, the J end lost 5 bases, and 13 bases lay between the germline ends. The CDR3 runs 12 residues. The V gene's germline CDR1 is MNHEY and CDR2 SMNVEV (reference sequence).

This sequence joins TRBV6-5 and TRBJ2-1; TRBD2 might be the D (5 bases). Germline CDR1 is MNHEY and CDR2 is SVGAGI. CDR3 length: 14 residues. V was shortened by 8 bases and J by 6 bases, with 17 bases between the two germline ends. CDR3 DNA sequence: TGTGCCAGCGGGTACAGCGGATCACTCAATGAGCAGTTCTTC. Protein: CASGYSGSLNEQFF.

The CDR3 DNA follows: TGTGCCAGCAGCAAAGGAGGGAGGGCCTCCTATGGCTACACCTTC. Amino acid sequence: CASSKGGRASYGYTF. The chain uses TRBV21-1 and TRBJ1-2. TRBV21-1 is annotated as a pseudogene. The CDR3 totals 15 residues.

The rearrangement uses TRBV30 and TRBJ2-1; D is unresolved. This CDR3 contains 13 residues. The V end was cut by 2 bases, the J end by 5 bases, with 10 bases between. Germline values: CDR1 GTSNPN, CDR2 SVGIG (reference sequence). The DNA of the CDR3 is TGTGCCTGGAGTTTCCGTCGGGACAATGAGCAGTTCTTC. Encoded protein: CAWSFRRDNEQFF.

This chain's CDR3 is CASSRSGTRITDTQYF. The CDR3, as DNA: TGTGCCAGCAGCCGCTCCGGGACTAGGATCACAGATACGCAGTATTTT. V usage is TRBV3-1 (or the pseudogene TRBV3-2) and J usage is TRBJ2-3; 8 positions match TRBD2. This CDR3 spans 16 amino acids. Germline-derived CDR1 and CDR2 are LGHDT and YNNKEL (reference sequence). After removal of 4 bases from V and 2 bases from J, the junction contained 8 bases not matched to a gene.

J is TRBJ2-5 and V is TRBV3-1 (or the pseudogene TRBV3-2); D is perhaps TRBD1 (5 bases). The CDR3 extends over 14 amino acids. With 9 bases removed from V and 0 bases from J, the gap between germline ends came to 14 bases. Germline values: CDR1 LGHDT, CDR2 YNNKEL (reference sequence). The CDR3 nucleotides are TGTGCCAGTTGCTTAAGACAGAACCAAGAGACCCAGTACTTC. Its translation is CASCLRQNQETQYF.

The chain is built from TRBV24-1 and TRBJ2-3; 8 bases map to TRBD1. Losses at the gene ends were 3 bases for V and 4 bases for J; bases not matched to a gene: 2. The CDR3 spans 14 residues. Germline V lookup: CDR1 KGHDR, CDR2 SFDVKD. The CDR3 region is CATSDDRGPDTQYF. The CDR3 DNA is TGTGCCACCAGTGATGACAGGGGTCCAGATACGCAGTATTTT.

The chain recombines TRBV3-1 (or the pseudogene TRBV3-2) with TRBJ1-2; TRBD1 aligns across 8 bases. In germline, CDR1 is LGHDT, CDR2 YNNKEL (reference sequence). V lost 1 base, J lost 5 bases, and 6 bases stayed unmatched. The CDR3 has 15 residues. The DNA for the CDR3 is TGTGCCAGCAGCCAAGGATCTGACAGGGGTTATGGCTACACCTTC. As protein: CASSQGSDRGYGYTF.

CDR3 loop: CASSFLSGNDADTQYF. The CDR3 coding sequence is TGTGCCAGCAGCTTTCTAAGCGGGAATGATGCAGATACGCAGTATTTT. The chain combines TRBV7-8 with TRBJ2-3; 7 nucleotides agree with TRBD2. This CDR3 region has 16 residues. The germline V gene encodes CDR1 SGHVS and CDR2 FQNEAQ. The junction had 10 bases not matched to a gene; V was cut back by 3 bases and J by 4 bases.

To note about this clone: The sample has other DNA sequences that encode this CDR3 too. The J gene is TRBJ2-1, the V gene TRBV5-1, with 10 bases that match TRBD2. Per the germline V gene, CDR1 is SGHRS and CDR2 is YFSETQ. Losses at the gene ends were 3 bases for V and 0 bases for J; bases not matched to a gene: 0. The CDR3 runs to 15 residues. Here the CDR3 reads CASSSSGSSYNEQFF. CDR3 coding DNA: TGCGCCAGCAGCTCTAGCGGGAGCTCCTACAATGAGCAGTTCTTC.

V and J are TRBV18 and TRBJ1-2; D ambiguous. This CDR3 is 12 amino acids long. Germline V gene lookup returns CDR1 KGHSH and CDR2 LQKENI. V was clipped by 8 bases and J by 6 bases, with 13 bases between them. The CDR3 protein is CASQPGQNGYTF. The CDR3 DNA sequence: TGTGCCAGCCAGCCGGGTCAGAATGGCTACACCTTC.